The 20 T cell receptor beta chains listed next were all sequenced from one sample in a study of cytomegalovirus exposure and HLA in healthy donors. The PCR ran on 60 Vbeta and 13 Jbeta primers. Data came from immunoSEQ multiplex PCR; TCRdb stores just in-frame clones and leaves some out. The table shows about 160,000 clones, with around 80% occurring only once. The sample consisted of PBMCs. All receptors come from a woman between 40 and 50 years old in good health and CMV-seronegative.

The chain links TRBV5-1 to TRBJ1-2; the match to TRBD1 covers 11 bases. This CDR3 has 15 amino acids. CDR1 is SGHRS and CDR2 is YFSETQ in the germline V gene. V trimming: 3 bases; J trimming: 1 base; junction bases outside the gene matches: 2. This CDR3 is CASSWTGGLNYGYTF. For the CDR3, the DNA is TGCGCCAGCAGCTGGACAGGGGGCCTTAACTATGGCTACACCTTC.

The chain recombines TRBV2 with TRBJ2-3, with D unresolved. The germline V gene has CDR1 SNHLY and CDR2 FYNNEI. The CDR3 runs 12 residues. The V end was cut by 7 bases, the J end by 5 bases, with 10 bases between. DNA for the CDR3: TGTGCCAGCACCAGAGGAGAAGATACGCAGTATTTT. Amino acid sequence: CASTRGEDTQYF.

The V call is TRBV27, the J call TRBJ1-1; D unresolved. The CDR3 consists of 12 residues. Trimming shortened V by 4 bases and J by 3 bases, and 6 bases separated the two germline ends. CDR1 and CDR2 from the germline V gene are MNHEY and SMNVEV (reference sequence). The CDR3 DNA sequence: TGTGCCAGCAGTTCAACTCACACTGAAGCTTTCTTT. Amino acid sequence: CASSSTHTEAFF.

Worth noting for this clone: Germline and junction disagree at one end, which may indicate a read error. This chain uses TRBV7-9 with TRBJ1-1; D unclear. The germline V gene encodes CDR1 SEHNR and CDR2 FQNEAQ (reference sequence). This CDR3 is 12 amino acids long. As DNA, the CDR3 is TGTTCCAGCAGCCTTGACCGGGGAGAAGCTTTCTTT. It is translated as CSSSLDRGEAFF.

This chain connects TRBV28 to TRBJ1-1; a possible D gene is TRBD1 (6 bases). Trimming removed 8 bases at V and 0 bases at J, with 19 bases between. The germline gives CDR1 MDHEN, CDR2 SYDVKM. The CDR3 is 16 amino acids. The CDR3 is CASQLPIQGMNTEAFF. CDR3 nucleotides: TGTGCCAGCCAATTACCCATCCAGGGGATGAACACTGAAGCTTTCTTT. Filled out from reference TRBV28 and TRBJ1-1, the complete variable domain reads DVKVTQSSRYLVKRTGEKVFLECVQDMDHENMFWYRQDPGLGLRLIYFSYDVKMKEKGDIPEGYSVSREKKERFSLILESASTNQTSMYLCASQLPIQGMNTEAFFGQGTRLTVV.

The chain joins TRBV7-9 to TRBJ1-1; the match to TRBD1 covers 7 bases. The CDR3 loop spans 15 amino acids. Trimming cost V 6 bases and J 4 bases; bases outside gene matches: 11. Germline-derived CDR1 and CDR2 are SEHNR and FQNEAQ (reference sequence). CDR3 residues: CASSNRGKGTTEAFF. The CDR3 DNA is TGTGCCAGCAGTAACAGGGGAAAGGGGACCACTGAAGCTTTCTTT. Full variable domain (outside the CDR3, taken from reference TRBV7-9 and TRBJ1-1): DTGVSQNPRHKITKRGQNVTFRCDPISEHNRLYWYRQTLGQGPEFLTYFQNEAQLEKSRLLSDRFSAERPKGSFSTLEIQRTEQGDSAMYLCASSNRGKGTTEAFFGQGTRLTVV.

This clone has only a few counts. V usage is TRBV19 and J usage is TRBJ1-4; 7 nucleotides agree with TRBD1. Germline trimming cut 2 bases from V and 7 bases from J; bases unmatched to any gene: 10. Germline V gene data show CDR1 as LNHDA and CDR2 as SQIVND (reference sequence). This CDR3 comprises 16 residues. CDR3 residues: CASSIRRQGTGEKLFF. For the CDR3, the DNA is TGTGCCAGTAGTATACGGAGACAGGGAACAGGTGAAAAACTGTTTTTT.

The rearrangement links TRBV5-1 to TRBJ1-1, with a tentative D call TRBD1 (6 bases). The germline CDR1 and CDR2 sequences are SGHRS and YFSETQ. The V gene lost 3 bases and the J gene lost 1 base, with 10 bases spanning the gap. This CDR3 has 14 amino acids. CDR3 sequence (DNA): TGCGCCAGCAGCTACAGGGATCGGAACACTGAAGCTTTCTTT. This gives the protein CASSYRDRNTEAFF.

The chain is built from TRBV11-2 and TRBJ2-7; D possibly corresponds to TRBD2 (5 bases). The CDR3 contains 13 residues. V was cut by 5 bases and J by 7 bases, with 15 bases left in between. Germline values: CDR1 SGHAT, CDR2 FQNNGV. The CDR3 DNA reads as TGTGCCAGCAGCCCCCTAGCCCTTTGGGAGCAGTACTTC. Residues: CASSPLALWEQYF.

The chain is built from TRBV7-6 and TRBJ2-1, with 9 positions matching TRBD2. CDR3 length: 18 residues. V lost 1 base, J lost 0 bases, and 7 bases stayed unmatched. Germline V CDR1 and CDR2: SGHVS, FNYEAQ. CDR3 residues: CASSLEAGGRSSYNEQFF. The DNA for the CDR3 is TGTGCCAGCAGCTTAGAAGCGGGGGGACGAAGCTCCTACAATGAGCAGTTCTTC.

This sequence joins TRBV30 and TRBJ1-1; tentative D call: TRBD1 (5 bases). CDR3 size: 11 residues. Germline assignment: CDR1 GTSNPN and CDR2 SVGIG (reference sequence). CDR3: CGGRANTEAFF. CDR3 sequence (DNA): TGTGGGGGCAGGGCGAACACTGAAGCTTTCTTT.

The chain has TRBV9 and TRBJ2-1, with TRBD2 identical over 9 bases. The CDR3 runs to 15 residues. The germline CDR1 and CDR2 sequences are SGDLS and YYNGEE. V shed 0 bases, J shed 6 bases, and the junction held 4 bases outside the gene matches. CDR3 region: CASSVGASGANEQFF. The DNA of the CDR3 is TGTGCCAGCAGCGTAGGCGCTAGCGGGGCCAATGAGCAGTTCTTC.

V usage is TRBV5-6 and J usage is TRBJ2-7; 7 bases agree with TRBD2. CDR3 size: 14 residues. After removal of 1 base from V and 7 bases from J, the junction contained 8 bases not matched to a gene. In germline, CDR1 is SGHDT, CDR2 YYEEEE. The DNA for the CDR3 is TGTGCCAGCAGCTTGTCGGGAGGACCGGTAGAGCAGTACTTC. The encoded protein is CASSLSGGPVEQYF.

This clone showed up just a few times. This chain joins TRBV11-3 and TRBJ2-3; 8 nucleotides match TRBD2. This CDR3 spans 16 amino acids. With V trimmed by 1 base and J by 1 base, 4 bases remained unmatched. Germline loops: CDR1 SGHNT, CDR2 YENEEA. For the CDR3, the DNA is TGTGCCAGCAGCTTAGGCGGACTAGCTGGCACAGATACGCAGTATTTT. Amino acid sequence: CASSLGGLAGTDTQYF.

The rearrangement uses TRBV18 and TRBJ2-7; 7 bases match TRBD1. This CDR3 has 14 amino acids. Germline-derived CDR1 and CDR2 are KGHSH and LQKENI. Unmatched junction bases numbered 7, after V lost 3 bases and J lost 5 bases. The CDR3 nucleotides are TGTGCCAGCTCACCTCCGACAGGGAAAAACGAGCAGTACTTC. It codes for CASSPPTGKNEQYF.

This chain uses TRBV6-1 with TRBJ2-1; D may be TRBD2 (6 bases). Germline CDR1 is MNHNS and CDR2 is SASEGT. V was pared by 8 bases and J by 8 bases, with 16 bases between. The CDR3 loop spans 13 amino acids. The CDR3 DNA reads as TGTGCCAGCGTCTGGGGCCAGCGGGATGAGCAGTTCTTC. Amino acid sequence: CASVWGQRDEQFF.

The rearrangement joins TRBV7-8 to TRBJ2-5; a weak D match, TRBD2 (6 bases). The germline CDR1 and CDR2 sequences are SGHVS and FQNEAQ. The CDR3 runs 20 residues. V was clipped by 4 bases and J by 1 base, with 28 bases between them. The CDR3 loop is CASSSYLGRLGGLSQETQYF. The CDR3 DNA reads as TGTGCCAGCAGCTCCTATTTAGGGCGATTGGGAGGATTGAGCCAAGAGACCCAGTACTTC.

The chain is built from TRBV9 and TRBJ2-3; TRBD2 aligns across 8 bases. Germline CDR1 reads SGDLS; CDR2 reads YYNGEE. With 4 bases clipped from V and 2 bases from J, the junction kept 3 bases outside the gene matches. The CDR3 sequence is 14 residues long. The CDR3 coding sequence is TGTGCCAGCAGCCGGACTAGCCCCACAGATACGCAGTATTTT. Its protein is CASSRTSPTDTQYF.

The gene calls are TRBV1 and TRBJ2-7; the D call in the table, TRBD2, was not verified against the DNA. TRBV1 is annotated as a pseudogene. This CDR3 region has 16 residues. The CDR3 region has the DNA TGCACCAGCAGCCAAGGGGTCCGGGAGGCATCCTACGAGCAGTACTTC. Translated, it gives CTSSQGVREASYEQYF.

The chain has TRBV11-2 and TRBJ1-1; D gene uncertain. This CDR3 comprises 13 residues. The germline V and J ends were trimmed by 0 bases and 11 bases, with 13 bases remaining between them. Germline CDR1 SGHAT, CDR2 FQNNGV. The CDR3 nucleotides are TGTGCCAGCAGCTTAGATTGGGTGTCGCGGGCTTTCTTT. Translating it yields CASSLDWVSRAFF.